A selection of T cell receptor beta chains follows, all from one sample in a study of cytomegalovirus exposure and HLA in healthy donors. TCRdb's table, derived via immunoSEQ multiplex PCR, lists solely in-frame clones and lacks some. The sample yields fewer than 350,000 clones, around 87% seen once. The material sequenced was PBMCs. Receptors were obtained from a woman between 18 and 29 years old in good health and CMV-seronegative. Both conserved end residues are part of each CDR3. The D gene is left open where the match is weak. Clone size appears in some rows only: once, few, many, or a class for an expanded clone.

>TRBD2|TRBV7-6|TRBJ2-1|NA
TGTGCCAGCAGCTTAGGGCTAGCGGGGCTCAATGAGCAGTTCTTC
CASSLGLAGLNEQFF
>NA|TRBV7-8|TRBJ1-6|NA
TGTGCCAGCAGTCCCCCCCTGGCCGGGTCACCCCTCCACTTT
CASSPPLAGSPLHF
>TRBD1|TRBV7-9|TRBJ1-1|NA
TGTGCCAGCAGCTACACAGGGGGCAGGTACACTGAAGCTTTCTTT
CASSYTGGRYTEAFF
>NA|TRBV4-2|TRBJ1-1|once
TGTGCCAGCAGCCAAGTACACGGGAGGCTGGCTGAAGCTTTCTTT
CASSQVHGRLAEAFF
>NA|TRBV28|TRBJ1-5|NA
TGTGCCAGCAGTATCCCGTCGGGGAACACGTATAGCAATCAGCCCCAGCATTTT
CASSIPSGNTYSNQPQHF
>TRBD2|TRBV7-3|TRBJ2-1|many
TGTGCCAGCAGCTTTAGCGGGAGCGTCCTCTACAATGAGCAGTTCTTC
CASSFSGSVLYNEQFF
>NA|TRBV6-5|TRBJ2-3|NA
TGTGCCAGCAGTCCCGGACTGGTCGGTACGCAGTATTTT
CASSPGLVGTQYF
>NA|TRBV27|TRBJ1-6|NA
TGTGCCAGCAGTTTATCTCCCGACAGGTGGAATTCACCCCTCCACTTT
CASSLSPDRWNSPLHF
>TRBD1|TRBV6-1|TRBJ2-3|many
TGTGCCAGCAGTGAGGGACAGGGGGGGGCAGATACGCAGTATTTT
CASSEGQGGADTQYF
>NA|TRBV4-1|TRBJ2-2|NA
TGCGCCAGCAGCCAAGATAGGGGGAGGGAGCTGTTTTTT
CASSQDRGRELFF
>TRBD1|TRBV5-1|TRBJ1-1|NA
TGCGCCAGCAGCCACGGGACAGGTTCTGAAGCTTTCTTT
CASSHGTGSEAFF
>TRBD2|TRBV5-6|TRBJ2-7|NA
TGTGCCAGCAGCTCCGTAGCGGGCAGCTTGCAGTACTTC
CASSSVAGSLQYF
>NA|TRBV11-2|TRBJ1-4|NA
TGTGCCAGCAGCCCATCAACTAATGAAAAACTGTTTTTT
CASSPSTNEKLFF
>TRBD1|TRBV28|TRBJ2-7|NA
TGTGCCAGCAGTCGTATTCCGGGACAGGGTTCTCACGAGCAGTACTTC
CASSRIPGQGSHEQYF
>NA|TRBV18|TRBJ2-7|many
TGTGCCAGCTCACCACAAACGCGCGAGTACGAGCAGTACTTC
CASSPQTREYEQYF
>TRBD1|TRBV5-6|TRBJ2-1|NA
TGTGCCAGCAGCGTGACAGGGGCCATACCCAATGAGCAGTTCTTC
CASSVTGAIPNEQFF
>TRBD1|TRBV28|TRBJ2-7|NA
TGTGCCTGTATGAGGGGGACAGGGGGCATCTACGAGCAGTACTTC
CACMRGTGGIYEQYF
>TRBD1|TRBV30|TRBJ1-3|NA
TGTGCCTGGAACAGGGGATCCTCTGGAAACACCATATATTTT
CAWNRGSSGNTIYF
>NA|TRBV7-8|TRBJ1-2|NA
TGTGCCAGCAGCAAACGGGGGACTGATGGCTACACCTTC
CASSKRGTDGYTF
>NA|TRBV27|TRBJ2-5|NA
TGTGCCAGCTCTAAGGCGGATGCGGAGACCCAGTACTTC
CASSKADAETQYF
>TRBD2|TRBV14|TRBJ2-7|NA
TGTGCCAGCAGCCAAGGACTAGCCTCCGAGCTGTACTTC
CASSQGLASELYF
>NA|TRBV28|TRBJ1-5|NA
TGTGCCACCGACGGACAGCTTAGCAATCAGCCCCAGCATTTT
CATDGQLSNQPQHF
>TRBD1|TRBV2|TRBJ1-2|few
TGTGCCAGCAGTCCCGACAGGGATGACTATGGCTACACCTTC
CASSPDRDDYGYTF
>NA|TRBV19|TRBJ1-1|NA
TGTGCCAGTAGACAGAACACTGAAGCTTTCTTT
CASRQNTEAFF
>TRBD1|TRBV2|TRBJ2-3|NA
TGTGCCAGCAGCCAGGGACAGGGAGGGGGCACAGATACGCAGTATTTT
CASSQGQGGGTDTQYF
>TRBD2|TRBV18|TRBJ2-7|NA
TGTGCCAGCTCACCGGCGGGGGACGAGCAGTACTTC
CASSPAGDEQYF
>NA|TRBV6-4|TRBJ2-3|NA
TGTGCCAGCAGTGTGGGACAAACTAGCACAGATACGCAGTATTTT
CASSVGQTSTDTQYF
>NA|TRBV14|TRBJ2-7|NA
TGTGCCAGCAGCCAACCAGCGAACGCCTACGAGCAGTACTTC
CASSQPANAYEQYF
>TRBD1|TRBV30|TRBJ2-2|NA
TGTGCCTGGAGTGTATATTGGGGACAGGGCGACCGGGAGCTGTTTTTT
CAWSVYWGQGDRELFF
>NA|TRBV4-1|TRBJ1-6|NA
TGCGCCAGCAGCCAAGATAGGGGGGGGCGATCACCCCTCCACTTT
CASSQDRGGRSPLHF
>NA|TRBV28|TRBJ2-2|few
TGTGCCAGCAGTTTATTGGACAGGAACACCGGGGAGCTGTTTTTT
CASSLLDRNTGELFF
>NA|TRBV19|TRBJ1-2|NA
TGTGCCAGTAGCCGGTTGGGACACCCCACCCGCTACACCTTC
CASSRLGHPTRYTF
>TRBD2|TRBV6-5|TRBJ2-7|NA
TGTGCCAGCAGCAGGACTAGCGGGCTGCCCTACGAGCAGTACTTC
CASSRTSGLPYEQYF
>NA|TRBV5-6|TRBJ1-2|NA
TGTGCCAGCAGCTTGTGGGCAGCTTTTAACTATGGCTACACCTTC
CASSLWAAFNYGYTF
>TRBD1|TRBV4-3|TRBJ1-1|NA
TGCGCCAGCAGCCAAGATTGGGACAGGAACACTGAAGCTTTCTTT
CASSQDWDRNTEAFF
>NA|TRBV16|TRBJ1-5|NA
TGTGCCAGCAGCCAAATCCAACATCAGGGCGCCTATCAGCCCCAGCATTTT
CASSQIQHQGAYQPQHF
>TRBD1|TRBV28|TRBJ2-3|NA
TGTGCCAGCAGCCAGGGGGCCACGCAGTATTTT
CASSQGATQYF
>TRBD1|TRBV10-3|TRBJ2-3|NA
TGTGCCATCAGGGAAAGGACAGGGGAGGGTAGAGGGACAGATACGCAGTATTTT
CAIRERTGEGRGTDTQYF
>NA|TRBV25-1|TRBJ2-2|NA
TGTGCCAGCAGTTCGGGGAGTCGGGAGCTGTTTTTT
CASSSGSRELFF
>NA|TRBV29-1|TRBJ2-1|NA
TGCAGCGTTGAAGATGCGGAGCGACAGCACTCCTACAATGAGCAGTTCTTC
CSVEDAERQHSYNEQFF
>TRBD2|TRBV27|TRBJ2-1|few
TGTGCCATCGGGACTAGCGGGCCCAATGAGCAGTTCTTC
CAIGTSGPNEQFF
>TRBD1|TRBV7-2|TRBJ1-4|NA
TGTGCCAGCAGTTATAAGGCGGGACAGGGGAATGAAAAACTGTTTTTT
CASSYKAGQGNEKLFF
>TRBD1|TRBV15|TRBJ2-5|NA
TGTGCCACCAGATCGGGACAGGGTGAGACCCAGTACTTC
CATRSGQGETQYF
>TRBD1|TRBV11-2|TRBJ2-1|NA
TGTGCCAGCAAAAAAAGGGGACAGGGGGAATACAATGAGCAGTTCTTC
CASKKRGQGEYNEQFF
>NA|TRBV27|TRBJ2-7|few
TGTGCCAGCAGTCTGACACTTTCCTACGAGCAGTACTTC
CASSLTLSYEQYF
>TRBD1|TRBV6-5|TRBJ1-1|NA
TGTGCCAGCGGCCCGGACAGGGGCAACACTGAAGCTTTCTTT
CASGPDRGNTEAFF